This T cell receptor beta chain appears in the sequencing data of a study of T-cell reconstitution after alpha-beta-depleted transplantation in children. Study results and caveats: It was newly produced T cells that mostly accounted for T-cell counts and diversity one year after transplant.

Comments on this clonotype: The antigen remains unidentified.

The germline gives CDR1 ENHRY, CDR2 SYGVKD. The germline V and J ends were trimmed by 3 bases and 3 bases, with 14 bases remaining between them. The CDR3 has 15 residues. Preparation of the TCRbeta library was carried out with unique molecular identifiers. MiXCR, applied by TCRdb to the PCR reads, yields one record per CDR3 protein. The data hold hundreds of thousands of distinct CDR3 sequences, with about an eighth observed a single time. Sequences were derived from PBMCs, sampled before TCRalphabeta/CD19-depleted stem cell transplant. The chain has TRBV10-3 and TRBJ1-2; D ambiguous. This receptor was taken from a girl between 2 and 10 years old with congenital amegakaryocytic thrombocytopenia, due to receive a stem cell transplant. The CDR3 sequence: CAISDSVEGYYGYTF. In nucleotides, the CDR3 is TGTGCCATCAGTGATTCCGTAGAGGGTTACTATGGCTACACCTTC.